This T cell receptor beta chain is drawn from a study of T cells in Graves' hyperthyroidism and ophthalmopathy. Study-wide results and caveats: From stable hyperthyroidism, ophthalmopathy was set apart by a 13 V-J model. Clonotypes that were expanded in thyroid above 0.001 mostly appeared in blood too.

The TCR beta CDR3 regions underwent amplification using RNA transcripts as the source. When the TCR CDR3 underwent first-round RT-PCR, the HTBI primer set was used. Via MiXCR, TCRdb re-called the multiplex PCR reads, giving one row per CDR3 protein. Of 480,000 or so distinct CDR3 sequences listed, 40% to 50% are singletons. Researchers barred patients who had uncontrolled infection, other autoimmune disease, pregnancy or lactation. Diagnoses rested on clinical symptoms, serum thyroxine and TRAb, thyroid ultrasound and orbital computed tomography. As concerns this clonotype: Antigen unknown.

CDR3 length: 16 residues. CDR1 SEHNR and CDR2 FQNEAQ come from the germline V gene (reference sequence). Trimming shortened V by 5 bases and J by 1 base, and 17 bases separated the two germline ends. Sample: peripheral blood or thyroid tissue (not recorded which). The sequence was obtained from an adult woman with Graves' disease, either hyperthyroidism or ophthalmopathy (not recorded which). This chain links TRBV7-9 with TRBJ1-1; TRBD1 is a possible D gene (6 bases). DNA for the CDR3: TGTGCCAGCAGCAATAGACCGGGACATACGAACACTGAAGCTTTCTTT. It encodes CASSNRPGHTNTEAFF.